This T cell receptor (beta chain) was sequenced during a study of blood T cell repertoires in COVID-19. About the study: Sample material is recorded as cDNA or gDNA derived from T cells, B-cell-depleted T cells, or PBMCs.

The V gene's germline CDR1 is MGHRA and CDR2 YSYEKL. CDR3 length equals 17 residues. V lost 1 base and J 0 bases, leaving 13 bases between the germline ends. Clones were read by immunoSEQ multiplex PCR, and TCRdb kept only the in-frame ones, dropping some. The sample holds some 240,000 clones, about 79% seen once. The chain is built from TRBV4-1 and TRBJ2-1; TRBD1 is a possible D gene (5 bases). This receptor was taken from a man between 45 and 60 years old with active or convalescent COVID-19. The specimen was peripheral blood. The CDR3 region has the DNA TGCGCCAGCAGCCAAGCTGTGACAGCTGACTCCTACAATGAGCAGTTCTTC. This translates into CASSQAVTADSYNEQFF.